This T cell receptor beta chain was found in a study of PD-L1 blockade in urothelial cancer. About the study: Patients' prior chemotherapy regimens numbered 0 to 3. After treatment start, blood was analyzed at 3 weeks (second dose) and at 6 weeks. There were a median of approximately 140,000 T cells in blood samples.

Per the germline V gene, CDR1 is GTSNPN and CDR2 is SVGIG (reference sequence). V lost 0 bases, J lost 4 bases, and 4 bases stayed unmatched. This CDR3 region has 15 residues. Method: immunoSEQ multiplex PCR; TCRdb's copy keeps in-frame clones and lacks some. The sample has approximately 51,000 clones, approximately 83% seen once. The source was PBMCs, collected around atezolizumab (anti-PD-L1) treatment. The chain is built from TRBV30 and TRBJ2-1; 9 bases match TRBD2. This clonotype originated in a man between 60 and 75 years old with urothelial cancer. The CDR3 sequence: CAWSVGTSTYNEQFF. The CDR3 DNA is TGTGCCTGGAGTGTTGGGACTAGCACATACAATGAGCAGTTCTTC.